This TCR beta chain was identified in a study of post-analysis software for immune sequencing data. Concerning this clonotype itself: Its target is unknown.

The TCR beta cDNA libraries contained unique molecular identifiers. TCRdb independently ran MiXCR on the PCR reads; one entry per CDR3 protein. The table records approximately 350,000 distinct CDR3 sequences, around 37% of them present only once. The study, taken as a whole, reports: There were four or five TRBV segments more frequent in patients than controls, and TRBV5-6, TRBV5-1 and TRBV20-1 were among them. When compared against controls, multiple sclerosis patients showed significantly lower normalized Chao1 diversity.

With 7 bases removed from V and 1 base from J, the gap between germline ends came to 16 bases. The CDR3 length is 15 residues. The TCR comes from a girl aged 10-17 years with multiple sclerosis. This chain uses TRBV12-3 or TRBV12-4 with TRBJ1-1; D is possibly TRBD1 (5 bases). Source material: blood. For the CDR3, the DNA is TGTGCCAGCAAGCAGGGTACAATTCCGAACACTGAAGCTTTCTTT. As protein: CASKQGTIPNTEAFF.